The sequence of this T cell receptor beta chain was determined in a study of T-cell reconstitution after alpha-beta-depleted transplantation in children. During its preparation, the TCRbeta library received unique molecular identifiers. Each CDR3 protein is one row after TCRdb ran MiXCR on the PCR reads. The sample holds more than 200,000 distinct CDR3 sequences, around 8.4% seen once. This clonotype was seen many times. The germline CDR1 and CDR2 sequences are MNHEY and SVGAGI. This CDR3 has 14 residues. V was trimmed by 6 bases and J by 3 bases, leaving 11 bases between them. The sequence was obtained from a male patient aged 2-15 years who had a stem cell transplant for acute myeloid leukemia, so the T cells may come from the graft donor. The chain carries TRBV6-5 and TRBJ2-2; D remains ambiguous. Sequenced material: PBMCs, mostly from graft donor cells, taken 360 days after TCRalphabeta/CD19-depleted stem cell transplant. The CDR3 DNA reads TGTGCCAGCAGCCGTCTCCGGGACACCGGGGAGCTGTTTTTT. It encodes CASSRLRDTGELFF.